What follows are 24 T cell receptor beta chains derived from one specimen sequenced in a study of shared clonotypes between healthy human individuals. The protocol was immunoSEQ multiplex PCR, while the TCRdb copy is restricted to in-frame clones and leaves out a portion. The table shows a few million clones, with just under 95% occurring only once. The sequenced material came from naive CD4+ T cells from PBMCs. Subset specified: CD45RA+ positively selected. These TCRs come from a man aged 18 to 29 in good health. Some clones in this sample may be carry-over from other donors' samples.

This chain links TRBV19 with TRBJ2-6, with 9 bases fitting TRBD1. V was pared by 6 bases and J by 0 bases, with 12 bases of the junction left unmatched. Germline assignment: CDR1 LNHDA and CDR2 SQIVND (reference sequence). The CDR3 is made up of 19 amino acids. The CDR3 sequence: CASRVSSGTGFSGANVLTF. The CDR3 DNA is TGTGCCAGTAGGGTTAGTTCGGGGACAGGGTTCTCTGGGGCCAACGTCCTGACTTTC.

In nucleotides, the CDR3 is TGTGCCAGCAGCTTGCTCGGACTAGCGGGAGACTACAATGAGCAGTTCTTC. Residues: CASSLLGLAGDYNEQFF. The J gene is TRBJ2-1, the V gene TRBV5-5, with 13 nucleotides matching TRBD2. The V gene end was trimmed by 1 base and the J gene end by 3 bases; junction bases not matched to a gene: 4. CDR1 and CDR2 (germline): SGHKS, YYEKEE (reference sequence). The CDR3 extends over 17 amino acids.

J is TRBJ2-2 and V is TRBV28; D may be TRBD1 (6 bases). V was pared by 2 bases and J by 6 bases, with 10 bases between. Germline V CDR1 and CDR2: MDHEN, SYDVKM. This CDR3 contains 14 residues. The CDR3 DNA reads TGTGCCAGCAGTTTAATCTCAGGGGCCGGGGAGCTGTTTTTT. Translating gives CASSLISGAGELFF.

V and J are TRBV6-1 and TRBJ2-7; 8 nucleotides match TRBD1. Per germline, CDR1 MNHNS and CDR2 SASEGT. This CDR3 is 15 amino acids long. The V segment lost 0 bases and the J segment 5 bases; nucleotides outside the gene matches: 6. This chain's CDR3 is CASSEAVRQGNEQYF. The CDR3 nucleotides read TGTGCCAGCAGTGAAGCCGTTCGACAGGGGAACGAGCAGTACTTC.

The gene calls are TRBV11-3 and TRBJ2-1; TRBD2 matches 9 bases. The trim removed 1 base at V and 4 bases at J, leaving 8 bases unmatched. The CDR3 runs to 17 residues. CDR1 and CDR2 from the germline V gene are SGHNT and YENEEA. The DNA for the CDR3 is TGTGCCAGCAGCTTAGGCCTGACTAGCGGCCAGTACAATGAGCAGTTCTTC. Its protein is CASSLGLTSGQYNEQFF.

The chain recombines TRBV5-1 with TRBJ1-4, with a possible D match to TRBD1 (5 bases). The germline CDR1 and CDR2 sequences are SGHRS and YFSETQ. The CDR3 totals 14 residues. Trimming pared 5 bases from V and 6 bases from J, leaving 14 bases between. CDR3 bases: TGCGCCAGCAGTCTTAGGGGATTAGATGAAAAACTGTTTTTT. As protein: CASSLRGLDEKLFF.

This CDR3 is CSGGESGANVLTF. The CDR3 nucleotides read TGCAGCGGAGGGGAATCTGGGGCCAACGTCCTGACTTTC. The chain has TRBV29-1 and TRBJ2-6; D may match TRBD1 or TRBD2 (5 bases each). V lost 7 bases to trimming and J lost 1 base, with 8 bases between them. CDR1 and CDR2 from the germline V gene are SQVTM and ANQGSEA. This CDR3 comprises 13 residues.

The chain joins TRBV14 to TRBJ2-1; D is unclear. Germline V CDR1 and CDR2: SGHDN, FVKESK. Trimming removed 4 bases from V and 9 bases from J, with 7 bases in between. The CDR3 totals 11 residues. The CDR3 bases are TGTGCCAGCAGCCTTTACCTTGAGCAGTTCTTC. Encoded protein: CASSLYLEQFF.

The chain employs TRBV9 and TRBJ1-1; TRBD1 might be the D (5 bases). This CDR3 contains 15 residues. The V gene's germline CDR1 is SGDLS and CDR2 YYNGEE. The V gene lost 3 bases and the J gene lost 0 bases, with 12 bases spanning the gap. In nucleotides, the CDR3 is TGTGCCAGCAGCGCCGAACGGGGGATGAACACTGAAGCTTTCTTT. Translating gives CASSAERGMNTEAFF.

As for this clone: Other DNA sequences in this specimen translate into the identical CDR3. V and J are TRBV5-1 and TRBJ1-2, with D perhaps TRBD1 (6 bases). This CDR3 region has 13 residues. Germline values: CDR1 SGHRS, CDR2 YFSETQ. The V and J ends lost 1 base and 5 bases respectively, with 9 bases between them. DNA for the CDR3: TGCGCCAGCAGCTTGACAGGGCCTTATGGCTACACCTTC. Encoded protein: CASSLTGPYGYTF. The variable domain in full, with the rest retrieved from reference TRBV5-1 and TRBJ1-2, is KAGVTQTPRYLIKTRGQQVTLSCSPISGHRSVSWYQQTPGQGLQFLFEYFSETQRNKGNFPGRFSGRQFSNSRSEMNVSTLELGDSALYLCASSLTGPYGYTFGSGTRLTVV.

This sequence joins TRBV7-3 and TRBJ2-5, with D maybe TRBD1 (6 bases). Trimming removed 0 bases at V and 1 base at J, with 15 bases between. The CDR3 extends over 17 amino acids. The germline gives CDR1 SGHTA, CDR2 FQGTGA. CDR3 coding DNA: TGTGCCAGCAGCTTAACTGCAGGGGCCCCCCCCCAAGAGACCCAGTACTTC. Translation: CASSLTAGAPPQETQYF.

The genes are TRBV7-3 and TRBJ2-5; D could derive from TRBD1 or TRBD2 (5 bases each). Per the germline V gene, CDR1 is SGHTA and CDR2 is FQGTGA. The CDR3 is 14 amino acids. Trimming shortened V by 4 bases and J by 4 bases, and 13 bases separated the two germline ends. Here the CDR3 reads CASSSNGAPETQYF. In nucleotides, the CDR3 is TGTGCCAGCAGCTCGAACGGGGCCCCAGAGACCCAGTACTTC.

The V and J genes are TRBV6-5 and TRBJ1-1, with 8 bases lining up with TRBD1. Per germline, CDR1 MNHEY and CDR2 SVGAGI. This CDR3 spans 14 amino acids. V lost 6 bases and J lost 3; bases outside the gene matches: 6. CDR3 amino acids: CASSRQGRDTEAFF. The CDR3 DNA is TGTGCCAGCAGCCGACAGGGGCGGGACACTGAAGCTTTCTTT.

The V call is TRBV6-1, the J call TRBJ2-2; tentative D call: TRBD1 (6 bases). Between the trimmed V and J ends, which lost 7 bases and 6 bases, there was a span of 18 bases. CDR3 length equals 15 residues. Germline values: CDR1 MNHNS, CDR2 SASEGT. As DNA, the CDR3 is TGTGCCAGCACCGTTGGGGGCCCCGGGGCCGGGGAGCTGTTTTTT. Its translation: CASTVGGPGAGELFF.

The rearrangement joins TRBV7-2 to TRBJ1-2; D call uncertain. The V gene lost 5 bases and the J gene lost 5 bases, with 15 bases spanning the gap. CDR1 SGHTA and CDR2 FQGNSA come from the germline V gene. The CDR3 has 14 amino acids. The CDR3 DNA follows: TGTGCCAGCAGCCCCTTCAGCGGCAGTTATGGCTACACCTTC. Translation: CASSPFSGSYGYTF.

The rearrangement joins TRBV27 to TRBJ1-1; D not certain. The CDR3 totals 13 residues. Per the germline V gene, CDR1 is MNHEY and CDR2 is SMNVEV (reference sequence). V was clipped by 3 bases and J by 9 bases, with 14 bases between them. The CDR3 DNA reads as TGTGCCAGCAGTTTCCACCAGGCGGACCAAGCTTTCTTT. Translated: CASSFHQADQAFF.

This chain uses TRBV6-5 with TRBJ2-1, with D unresolved. Germline values: CDR1 MNHEY, CDR2 SVGAGI. V was shortened by 1 base and J by 5 bases, with 9 bases between the two germline ends. This CDR3 region has 14 residues. CDR3 amino acids: CASSYLTRHNEQFF. CDR3 in DNA: TGTGCCAGCAGTTACTTGACTCGACACAATGAGCAGTTCTTC.

This clone was detected only once. The CDR3 nucleotides read TGCGCCAGCAGCCCCGGACCCCTTGGCGGCGAGCAGTACTTC. Its translation: CASSPGPLGGEQYF. The chain combines TRBV5-1 with TRBJ2-7; D is ambiguous. Germline V gene sequence: CDR1 SGHRS, CDR2 YFSETQ. Trimming removed 4 bases at V and 6 bases at J, with 17 bases between. This CDR3 spans 14 amino acids.

This clone was seen once. The chain recombines TRBV18 with TRBJ2-7, with D tentatively TRBD1 (6 bases). Germline CDR1 KGHSH, CDR2 LQKENI. CDR3 length equals 15 residues. Trimming left V 0 bases short and J 6 bases short, with 15 bases between. DNA of the CDR3: TGTGCCAGCTCACCACCGGGGGCGCTCCCTCTCGAGCAGTACTTC. The encoded protein is CASSPPGALPLEQYF.

The chain combines TRBV10-3 with TRBJ2-3, with TRBD2 matching 14 bases. This CDR3 has 16 amino acids. With V trimmed by 7 bases and J by 4 bases, 7 bases remained unmatched. Per germline, CDR1 ENHRY and CDR2 SYGVKD. The CDR3 here is CAINVPGLAGADTQYF. The CDR3 nucleotides are TGTGCCATCAACGTACCGGGACTAGCGGGAGCAGATACGCAGTATTTT.

The chain joins TRBV28 to TRBJ2-5; D might be TRBD1 (6 bases). The V gene's germline CDR1 is MDHEN and CDR2 SYDVKM. The germline V and J ends were trimmed by 6 bases and 5 bases, with 13 bases remaining between them. CDR3 length equals 13 residues. The CDR3 nucleotides are TGTGCCAGCAGGGAACAGGGCGCGGAGACCCAGTACTTC. Amino acid sequence: CASREQGAETQYF.

The chain has TRBV7-3 and TRBJ2-1; D is perhaps TRBD2 (5 bases). Germline CDR1 and CDR2: SGHTA and FQGTGA. Trimming took 3 bases from V and 5 from J, leaving 11 bases between them. CDR3 length equals 14 residues. The CDR3 nucleotides read TGTGCCAGCAGCTTTGTAGGAGGAAACAATGAGCAGTTCTTC. Translated, it gives CASSFVGGNNEQFF.

The V and J genes are TRBV6-1 and TRBJ1-4, with 7 bases matching TRBD1. Trimming took 6 bases from V and 3 from J; bases not matched to a gene: 4. Germline CDR1 MNHNS, CDR2 SASEGT. There are 14 residues in the CDR3. CDR3 region: CASSTTGSNEKLFF. CDR3 in DNA: TGTGCCAGCAGCACGACAGGGTCTAATGAAAAACTGTTTTTT.

This chain connects TRBV27 to TRBJ1-1; D is unclear. The V gene's germline CDR1 is MNHEY and CDR2 SMNVEV (reference sequence). The CDR3 loop spans 11 amino acids. V was shortened by 10 bases and J by 1 base, with 7 bases between the two germline ends. CDR3 in DNA: TGTGCCACCTCACGGAACACTGAAGCTTTCTTT. It codes for CATSRNTEAFF.